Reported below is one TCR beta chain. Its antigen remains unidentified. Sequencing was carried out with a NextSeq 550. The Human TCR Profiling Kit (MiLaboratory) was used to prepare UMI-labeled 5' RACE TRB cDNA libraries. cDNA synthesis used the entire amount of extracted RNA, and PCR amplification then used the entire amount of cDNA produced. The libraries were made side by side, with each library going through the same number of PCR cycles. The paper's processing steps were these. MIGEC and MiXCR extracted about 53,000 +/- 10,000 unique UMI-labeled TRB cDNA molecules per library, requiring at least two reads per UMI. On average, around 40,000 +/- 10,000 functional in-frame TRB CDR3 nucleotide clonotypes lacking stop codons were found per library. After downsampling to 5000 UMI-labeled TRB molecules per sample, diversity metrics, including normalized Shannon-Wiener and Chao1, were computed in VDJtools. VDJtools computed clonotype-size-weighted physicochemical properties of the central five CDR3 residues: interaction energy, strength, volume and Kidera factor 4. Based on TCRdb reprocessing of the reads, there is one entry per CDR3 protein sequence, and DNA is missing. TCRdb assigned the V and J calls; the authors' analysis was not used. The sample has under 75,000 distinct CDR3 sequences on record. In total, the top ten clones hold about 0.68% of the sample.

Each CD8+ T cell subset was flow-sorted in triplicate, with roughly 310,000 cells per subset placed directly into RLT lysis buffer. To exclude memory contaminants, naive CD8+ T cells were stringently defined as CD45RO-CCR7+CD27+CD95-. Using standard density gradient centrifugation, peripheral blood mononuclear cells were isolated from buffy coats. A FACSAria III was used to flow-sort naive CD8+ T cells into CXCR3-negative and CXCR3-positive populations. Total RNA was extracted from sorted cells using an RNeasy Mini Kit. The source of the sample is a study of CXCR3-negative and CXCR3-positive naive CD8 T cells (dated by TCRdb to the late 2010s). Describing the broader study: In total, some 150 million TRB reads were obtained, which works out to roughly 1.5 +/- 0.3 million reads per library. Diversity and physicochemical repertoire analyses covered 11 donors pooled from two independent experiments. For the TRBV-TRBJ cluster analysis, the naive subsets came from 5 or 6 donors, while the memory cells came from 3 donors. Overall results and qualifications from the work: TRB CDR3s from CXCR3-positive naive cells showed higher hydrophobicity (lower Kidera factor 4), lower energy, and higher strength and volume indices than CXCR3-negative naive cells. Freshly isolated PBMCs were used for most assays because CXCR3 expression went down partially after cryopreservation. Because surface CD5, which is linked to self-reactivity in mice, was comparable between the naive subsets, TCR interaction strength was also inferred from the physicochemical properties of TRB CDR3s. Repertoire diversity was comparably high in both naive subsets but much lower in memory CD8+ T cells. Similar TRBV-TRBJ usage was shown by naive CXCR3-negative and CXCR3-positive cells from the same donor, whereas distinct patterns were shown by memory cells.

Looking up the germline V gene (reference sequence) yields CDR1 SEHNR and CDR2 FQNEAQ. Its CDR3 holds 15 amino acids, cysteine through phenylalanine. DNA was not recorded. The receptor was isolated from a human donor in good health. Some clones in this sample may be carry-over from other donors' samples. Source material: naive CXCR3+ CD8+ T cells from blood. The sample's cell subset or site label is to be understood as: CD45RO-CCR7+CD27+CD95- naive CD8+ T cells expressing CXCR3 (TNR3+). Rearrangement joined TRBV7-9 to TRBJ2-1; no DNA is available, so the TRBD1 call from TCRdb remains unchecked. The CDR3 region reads CASSPRTGRVNEQFF. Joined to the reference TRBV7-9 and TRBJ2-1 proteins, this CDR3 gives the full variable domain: DTGVSQNPRHKITKRGQNVTFRCDPISEHNRLYWYRQTLGQGPEFLTYFQNEAQLEKSRLLSDRFSAERPKGSFSTLEIQRTEQGDSAMYLCASSPRTGRVNEQFFGPGTRLTVL.